These 10 T cell receptor beta chains were all obtained from the same sample, sequenced in a study of blood T cell repertoires in COVID-19. TCRdb keeps only in-frame clones here, not all; method: immunoSEQ multiplex PCR. The repertoire includes 45,000 to 50,000 clones, roughly 88% of them detected once, and more than 25% sits in the top ten. The sample was peripheral blood. The receptors shown here come from a woman older than 75 with COVID-19, enrolled during active disease.

This clone appeared many times. The chain employs TRBV24-1 and TRBJ2-1; 13 nucleotides align to TRBD2. Germline CDR1 KGHDR, CDR2 SFDVKD. CDR3 length equals 15 residues. V dropped 5 bases and J dropped 9; count of bases not matched to a gene: 6. CDR3 nucleotide sequence: TGTGCCACCAGTGCCGGGACTAGCGGGAATGTTGAGCAGTTCTTC. Its translation is CATSAGTSGNVEQFF.

The J gene is TRBJ2-7, the V gene TRBV3-1 (or the pseudogene TRBV3-2); D is uncertain. The CDR3 spans 14 residues. Trimming shortened V by 0 bases and J by 1 base, and 7 bases separated the two germline ends. Germline V CDR1 and CDR2: LGHDT, YNNKEL (reference sequence). The CDR3 DNA is TGTGCCAGCAGCCAAGATACGGGTTCCTACGAGCAGTACTTC. Protein sequence: CASSQDTGSYEQYF.

This sequence joins TRBV6-6 and TRBJ2-3; D unclear. Trimming shortened V by 8 bases and J by 2 bases, and 8 bases separated the two germline ends. Germline V gene data show CDR1 as MNHNY and CDR2 as SVGAGI (reference sequence). The CDR3 loop spans 12 amino acids. CDR3 residues: CASSIVTDTQYF. CDR3 nucleotides: TGTGCCAGCTCTATTGTCACAGATACGCAGTATTTT.

The genes are TRBV19 and TRBJ2-2; D is possibly TRBD2 (5 bases). CDR3 length: 15 amino acids. V was pared by 5 bases and J by 6 bases, with 16 bases between. CDR1 LNHDA and CDR2 SQIVND come from the germline V gene (reference sequence). The CDR3 sequence: CASSLALRVAGELFF. The CDR3 DNA is TGTGCCAGTAGTCTAGCCTTGCGTGTGGCCGGGGAGCTGTTTTTT.

This clone has a handful of counts. The chain carries TRBV14 and TRBJ2-1; TRBD2 might be the D (6 bases). This CDR3 contains 15 residues. Trimming stripped 4 bases from V and 3 bases from J, with 13 bases between. Germline V lookup: CDR1 SGHDN, CDR2 FVKESK. As DNA, the CDR3 is TGTGCCAGCAGCCCCGATGGGGGGTACTACAATGAGCAGTTCTTC. It specifies CASSPDGGYYNEQFF.

V usage is TRBV3-1 (or the pseudogene TRBV3-2) and J usage is TRBJ1-2; TRBD1 aligns across 7 bases. This CDR3 is 16 amino acids long. CDR1 is LGHDT, CDR2 YNNKEL, per germline (reference sequence). J was trimmed by 5 bases and V by 1 base; bases with no gene match: 10. CDR3: CASSQVWDSLFYGYTF. The CDR3 coding sequence is TGTGCCAGCAGCCAAGTTTGGGACAGTCTGTTTTATGGCTACACCTTC.

The rearrangement uses TRBV7-9 and TRBJ1-5; the D is unclear. Germline CDR1 reads SEHNR; CDR2 reads FQNEAQ (reference sequence). The CDR3 runs to 17 residues. V was shortened by 0 bases and J by 0 bases, with 12 bases between the two germline ends. CDR3 sequence (DNA): TGTGCCAGCAGCTTAGCAAGCCACGGAGATAGCAATCAGCCCCAGCATTTT. Protein: CASSLASHGDSNQPQHF.

This clone appeared once. V usage is TRBV18 and J usage is TRBJ1-2, with TRBD1 identical over 8 bases. Germline V gene lookup returns CDR1 KGHSH and CDR2 LQKENI. This CDR3 is built from 14 residues. V shed 3 bases and J 3 bases; nucleotides not matched to a gene: 3. The CDR3 bases are TGTGCCAGCTCACCCCAGGGGGCGGACTATGGCTACACCTTC. Translated, it gives CASSPQGADYGYTF.

The chain is built from TRBV13 and TRBJ2-4, with D maybe TRBD2 (5 bases). The V gene lost 3 bases and the J gene lost 4 bases, with 10 bases spanning the gap. CDR1 PRHDT and CDR2 FYEKMQ come from the germline V gene (reference sequence). The CDR3 spans 14 residues. The CDR3 is CASSFYGVKNIQYF. In nucleotides, the CDR3 is TGTGCCAGCAGCTTCTACGGGGTGAAAAACATTCAGTACTTC.

The rearrangement uses TRBV11-2 and TRBJ1-4; TRBD1 agrees at 8 bases. The CDR3 spans 15 residues. J gave up 7 bases and V 2 bases, and 6 bases lay outside the gene matches. CDR1 is SGHAT and CDR2 is FQNNGV in the germline V gene. The chain's CDR3 is CASSLPGQGGEKLFF. CDR3 DNA: TGTGCCAGCAGCTTACCCGGACAGGGTGGTGAAAAACTGTTTTTT.